These 21 T cell receptor beta chains came from one sample sequenced in a study of T cell repertoires in cytomegalovirus infection. TCRdb used MiXCR to reprocess the reads, holding one entry per CDR3 protein. The repertoire includes tens of thousands of distinct CDR3 sequences, around 21% of them detected once, and approximately 55% sits in the top ten. These TCRs are of unknown antigen specificity. Here the sequenced sample was CD8+ T cells from cultured PBMCs, taken from culture after CMV antigen stimulation. Receptors originate from a human donor in good health (CMV status not recorded). Some clones in this sample may be carry-over from other donors' samples.

This clonotype was counted between two and nine times. The rearrangement uses TRBV24-1 and TRBJ1-1; TRBD1 is a possible D gene (6 bases). Germline V gives CDR1 KGHDR, CDR2 SFDVKD. The CDR3 has 17 residues. Trimming cost V 7 bases and J 1 base, with 21 bases left between them. The DNA for the CDR3 is TGTGCCACCAGCTCGTCGACAGGTCTCGTGGAGAACACTGAAGCTTTCTTT. It yields the protein CATSSSTGLVENTEAFF.

This clonotype was recorded many times. The chain combines TRBV5-4 with TRBJ2-5, with D tentatively TRBD1 (6 bases). This CDR3 spans 15 amino acids. The V and J ends lost 4 bases and 5 bases respectively, with 18 bases between them. Germline CDR1 is SGHNT and CDR2 is YYREEE (reference sequence). CDR3 DNA sequence: TGTGCCAGCAGCAATCAAATACAGGGTTCGGAGACCCAGTACTTC. Translating gives CASSNQIQGSETQYF.

The chain uses TRBV19 and TRBJ1-5, with a tentative D call TRBD1 (5 bases). The CDR3 length is 13 residues. V was trimmed by 9 bases and J by 6 bases, leaving 15 bases between them. Germline V gene data show CDR1 as LNHDA and CDR2 as SQIVND (reference sequence). The CDR3 nucleotides read TGTGCCAGCAGCCGGGACTCTACTCAGCCCCAGCATTTT. Translation: CASSRDSTQPQHF.

CDR3 sequence reads: CASSQDHRVSYNEQFF. The CDR3 DNA sequence: TGCGCCAGCAGCCAGGATCACAGGGTTAGCTACAATGAGCAGTTCTTC. V and J are TRBV4-3 and TRBJ2-1; TRBD1 might be the D (6 bases). This CDR3 spans 16 amino acids. V was cut by 3 bases and J by 3 bases, with 15 bases left in between. The germline V gene has CDR1 LGHNA and CDR2 YSLEER.

This clonotype was picked up many times. The chain uses TRBV7-9 and TRBJ1-3, with D perhaps TRBD1 (6 bases). Deletions cut 5 bases from V and 1 base from J, with 12 bases between. Germline-derived CDR1 and CDR2 are SEHNR and FQNEAQ (reference sequence). This CDR3 contains 15 residues. Written as DNA, the CDR3 is TGTGCCAGCAGCGACCACAGGGAATCTGGAAACACCATATATTTT. It codes for CASSDHRESGNTIYF.

This clonotype appeared a few times. The rearrangement joins TRBV12-3 or TRBV12-4 to TRBJ1-2, with 7 bases aligning to TRBD1. CDR3 length: 15 residues. With 0 bases clipped from V and 8 bases from J, the junction kept 9 bases outside the gene matches. CDR3 amino acids: CASSLAQQGMRGYTF. In DNA form, the CDR3 reads TGTGCCAGCAGTTTAGCGCAACAGGGGATGAGGGGCTACACCTTC.

This rearrangement joins TRBV12-3 or TRBV12-4 to TRBJ2-7, with D maybe TRBD2 (6 bases). Between the trimmed V and J ends, which lost 3 bases and 4 bases, there was a span of 10 bases. There are 13 residues in the CDR3. CDR3 sequence: CASSFYGGYEQYF. The CDR3 DNA follows: TGTGCCAGCAGTTTTTACGGGGGATACGAGCAGTACTTC.

The V and J genes are TRBV10-3 and TRBJ2-1; D is undetermined. The germline V and J ends were trimmed by 3 bases and 9 bases, with 6 bases remaining between them. CDR1 and CDR2 (germline): ENHRY, SYGVKD. The CDR3 is 11 amino acids. CDR3 nucleotides: TGTGCCATCAGTGAAGGCAGTGAGCAGTTCTTC. Encoded protein: CAISEGSEQFF.

On this clonotype: A junction boundary mismatches the germline segment, possibly from a read error. The chain is built from TRBV7-9 and TRBJ2-7; 12 bases map to TRBD1. CDR1 and CDR2 (germline): SEHNR, FQNEAQ (reference sequence). This CDR3 is built from 14 residues. The CDR3 coding sequence is TGTGCCAGCAGCTCCCCGGGACAGGGGGCAGAGAGGAACTTC. This sequence encodes CASSSPGQGAERNF. Filled out from reference TRBV7-9 and TRBJ2-7, the complete variable domain reads DTGVSQNPRHKITKRGQNVTFRCDPISEHNRLYWYRQTLGQGPEFLTYFQNEAQLEKSRLLSDRFSAERPKGSFSTLEIQRTEQGDSAMYLCASSSPGQGAERNFGPGTRLTVT.

This clonotype occurred many times. CDR3 nucleotides: TGTGCCAGCAGTAGTGGCGGCAGGGAAGCTTTCTTT. Translating gives CASSSGGREAFF. This chain links TRBV7-2 with TRBJ1-1, with unresolved D. The V and J ends lost 6 bases and 8 bases respectively, with 13 bases between them. Germline V gives CDR1 SGHTA, CDR2 FQGNSA. The CDR3 length is 12 residues.

This clonotype occurred many times. The V gene is TRBV7-3, the J gene TRBJ1-1, with 7 bases fitting TRBD1. Germline assignment: CDR1 SGHTA and CDR2 FQGTGA. The CDR3 loop spans 13 amino acids. With V trimmed by 3 bases and J by 4 bases, 2 bases remained unmatched. DNA of the CDR3: TGTGCCAGCAGCTTCTGGGACAGCACTGAAGCTTTCTTT. Translation gives CASSFWDSTEAFF.

This clonotype has only a few counts. The chain carries TRBV23-1 and TRBJ2-3, with D perhaps matching TRBD1 (6 bases). TRBV23-1 is an open reading frame, and its role is uncertain. V dropped 0 bases and J dropped 6 bases, with 16 bases sitting between them. The CDR3 runs to 16 residues. The CDR3 loop reads CASSQSGAGPRDTQYF. The CDR3 nucleotides read TGCGCCAGCAGTCAATCGGGGGCAGGACCCCGGGATACGCAGTATTTT.

In the case of this clonotype: Because it lacks the conserved phenylalanine or tryptophan at the end, this CDR3 is likely a read error. J is TRBJ1-5 and V is TRBV6-8, with D unclear. The germline CDR1 and CDR2 sequences are MNHGY and SAAAGT. V lost 2 bases and J 1 base, leaving 3 bases between the germline ends. CDR3 length: 13 amino acids. The CDR3 DNA reads as TGTGCCAGCAGTTACGGCAGCAATCAGCCCCAGCATTTG. This sequence encodes CASSYGSNQPQHL.

At least ten counts were recorded for this clonotype. The CDR3 region is CASSTTGPGDRLFF. In DNA form, the CDR3 reads TGTGCCAGCAGCACTACAGGGCCCGGTGATAGACTGTTTTTT. The chain combines TRBV7-9 with TRBJ1-4; tentatively, D is TRBD1 (6 bases). V gave up 5 bases and J gave up 13 bases, with 20 bases separating them. CDR3 size: 14 residues. CDR1 SEHNR and CDR2 FQNEAQ come from the germline V gene (reference sequence).

There are a few counts of this clonotype. J is TRBJ1-4 and V is TRBV6-6, with D unclear. V gave up 2 bases and J gave up 12 bases, with 16 bases separating them. The CDR3 is 14 residues long. Germline CDR1 MNHNY, CDR2 SVGAGI (reference sequence). The DNA of the CDR3 is TGTGCCAGCAGTTACCCGACTAACTTGGAGGAACTGTTTTTT. Amino acid sequence: CASSYPTNLEELFF.

V and J are TRBV9 and TRBJ2-3; D might be TRBD2 (6 bases). The V and J ends lost 3 bases and 2 bases respectively, with 10 bases between them. The CDR3 is 14 residues long. Germline CDR1 SGDLS, CDR2 YYNGEE. The CDR3 loop reads CASSGGAVTDTQYF. The CDR3 coding sequence is TGTGCCAGCAGCGGCGGGGCCGTCACAGATACGCAGTATTTT.

This clonotype was detected ten times or more. This chain joins TRBV24-1 and TRBJ2-1; D is possibly TRBD2 (6 bases). V was pared by 4 bases and J by 0 bases, with 12 bases between. Germline CDR1 and CDR2: KGHDR and SFDVKD. The CDR3 sequence is 16 residues long. Here the CDR3 reads CATSDRGTFSYNEQFF. The DNA of the CDR3 is TGTGCCACCAGTGACCGCGGGACTTTCTCCTACAATGAGCAGTTCTTC.

This clonotype was seen more than once but under ten times. The chain employs TRBV23-1 and TRBJ2-4, with TRBD1 as a possible D gene (6 bases). TRBV23-1 is an ORF, and what it does is uncertain. The CDR3 loop spans 16 amino acids. V was trimmed by 0 bases and J by 9 bases, leaving 18 bases between them. CDR3 in amino acids: CASSQSAPLRGTIQYF. CDR3 sequence (DNA): TGCGCCAGCAGTCAATCCGCACCGCTCAGGGGCACCATTCAGTACTTC.

At least ten counts were recorded for this clonotype. This rearrangement joins TRBV7-9 to TRBJ1-4; unclear D gene. Per the germline V gene, CDR1 is SEHNR and CDR2 is FQNEAQ (reference sequence). Trimming shortened V by 5 bases and J by 6 bases, and 7 bases separated the two germline ends. The CDR3 length is 12 residues. The CDR3 here is CASSDRYEKLFF. Here the CDR3 DNA reads TGTGCCAGCAGCGACCGCTATGAAAAACTGTTTTTT. Using reference TRBV7-9 and TRBJ1-4 for the parts outside the CDR3, the full variable domain is DTGVSQNPRHKITKRGQNVTFRCDPISEHNRLYWYRQTLGQGPEFLTYFQNEAQLEKSRLLSDRFSAERPKGSFSTLEIQRTEQGDSAMYLCASSDRYEKLFFGSGTQLSVL.

This clonotype is a singleton in its sample. V usage is TRBV9 and J usage is TRBJ2-7; D possibly corresponds to TRBD1 (6 bases). Germline assignment: CDR1 SGDLS and CDR2 YYNGEE. V was cut by 3 bases and J by 5 bases, with 15 bases left in between. The CDR3 runs to 14 residues. Here the CDR3 reads CASSARTGSDEQYF. As DNA, the CDR3 is TGTGCCAGCAGCGCACGAACAGGGTCGGACGAGCAGTACTTC.

This clonotype was detected ten times or more. CDR3 sequence: CASSPTGLASSYEAFF. Written as DNA, the CDR3 is TGTGCCAGCAGCCCTACCGGTTTGGCATCGTCATATGAAGCTTTCTTT. The chain couples TRBV7-9 to TRBJ1-1, with D unresolved. The length of the CDR3 is 16 residues. The V end lost 5 bases, the J end lost 7 bases, and 23 bases lay between the germline ends. Looked up from germline, CDR1 is SEHNR and CDR2 is FQNEAQ (reference sequence).